One sample yielded the 24 T cell receptor beta chains listed below, sequenced in a study of blood T cell repertoires in COVID-19. Method: immunoSEQ multiplex PCR; TCRdb's copy keeps in-frame clones and lacks some. The sample has fewer than 400,000 clones, 85% seen once; the top ten hold 1.9%. The sequenced sample was PBMCs or T cells enriched from blood (not recorded which). These receptor sequences come from a woman in her twenties or thirties who had been exposed to COVID-19.

The J gene is TRBJ2-5, the V gene TRBV15, with a possible D match to TRBD1 (5 bases). V was shortened by 0 bases and J by 2 bases, with 16 bases between the two germline ends. The germline gives CDR1 LNHNV, CDR2 YYDKDF (reference sequence). The CDR3 is 17 residues long. CDR3 sequence: CATSRDLFTGRQETQYF. The CDR3 DNA reads TGTGCCACCAGCAGAGATTTATTTACAGGACGACAAGAGACCCAGTACTTC.

This clone was seen a few times. This sequence joins TRBV28 and TRBJ1-1; D call uncertain. CDR1 and CDR2 from the germline V gene are MDHEN and SYDVKM. The length of the CDR3 is 14 residues. Trimming took 3 bases from V and 1 from J, leaving 9 bases between them. The CDR3 protein is CASSFLTGNTEAFF. The CDR3 coding sequence is TGTGCCAGCAGTTTTCTGACGGGGAACACTGAAGCTTTCTTT.

The chain links TRBV10-3 to TRBJ2-5, with TRBD2 matching over 8 bases. CDR3 length equals 14 residues. The junction had 4 bases not matched to a gene; V was cut back by 2 bases and J by 5 bases. CDR1 and CDR2 (germline): ENHRY, SYGVKD. Here the CDR3 DNA reads TGTGCCATCAGTGAGCGGGAGGGCTTCGAGACCCAGTACTTC. It encodes CAISEREGFETQYF.

The rearrangement joins TRBV7-3 to TRBJ2-3; TRBD2 matches at 11 bases. The CDR3 has 15 amino acids. CDR1 is SGHTA, CDR2 FQGTGA, per germline. Unmatched junction bases numbered 3, after V lost 1 base and J lost 6 bases. The CDR3 nucleotides are TGTGCCAGCAGCTTAATAGCGGGGGGGCCCGATACGCAGTATTTT. It is translated as CASSLIAGGPDTQYF.

This rearrangement joins TRBV7-3 to TRBJ2-7, with 12 bases that match TRBD2. With V trimmed by 7 bases and J by 5 bases, 18 bases remained unmatched. The CDR3 runs to 18 residues. CDR1 is SGHTA, CDR2 FQGTGA, per germline. This chain's CDR3 is CASTLGGNRLAGVDEQYF. The CDR3, as DNA: TGTGCCAGCACCCTGGGGGGGAATAGACTAGCGGGAGTAGACGAGCAGTACTTC. The variable domain in full, with the rest retrieved from reference TRBV7-3 and TRBJ2-7, is GAGVSQTPSNKVTEKGKYVELRCDPISGHTALYWYRQSLGQGPEFLIYFQGTGAADDSGLPNDRFFAVRPEGSVSTLKIQRTERGDSAVYLCASTLGGNRLAGVDEQYFGPGTRLTVT.

This chain links TRBV6-5 with TRBJ2-2; D is perhaps TRBD2 (5 bases). The CDR3 is 14 amino acids. CDR1 and CDR2 from the germline V gene are MNHEY and SVGAGI. V was clipped by 4 bases and J by 4 bases, with 10 bases between them. CDR3 nucleotides: TGTGCCAGCAGTTCGGACTGGAGCACCGGGGAGCTGTTTTTT. This codes for CASSSDWSTGELFF.

This clone was detected once. DNA of the CDR3: TGTGCCAGTAGTGCTCAGGTTGATTCACCCCTCCACTTT. Protein sequence: CASSAQVDSPLHF. The rearrangement links TRBV19 to TRBJ1-6; no reliable D call. Trimming left V 5 bases short and J 8 bases short, with 10 bases between. The CDR3 spans 13 residues. CDR1 and CDR2 from the germline V gene are LNHDA and SQIVND (reference sequence).

A few counts support this clone. The V call is TRBV6-5, the J call TRBJ2-3, with 8 positions matching TRBD2. V was clipped by 2 bases and J by 0 bases; unmatched bases: 4. From germline, CDR1 is MNHEY and CDR2 SVGAGI. The CDR3 has 16 amino acids. The CDR3 reads CASSYDPSGSTDTQYF. The CDR3 DNA sequence: TGTGCCAGCAGTTACGACCCTAGCGGGAGCACAGATACGCAGTATTTT.

The chain uses TRBV2 and TRBJ2-2, with TRBD2 matching over 11 bases. Trimming took 4 bases from V and 8 from J; bases not matched to a gene: 6. The CDR3 totals 15 residues. The germline V gene has CDR1 SNHLY and CDR2 FYNNEI. The CDR3 coding sequence is TGTGCCAGCAGTGTGACCGGGACTAGCGGTGGGGAGCTGTTTTTT. Protein product: CASSVTGTSGGELFF.

The V and J genes are TRBV18 and TRBJ2-3, with 7 positions matching TRBD2. This CDR3 comprises 16 residues. The germline CDR1 and CDR2 sequences are KGHSH and LQKENI. V lost 4 bases to trimming and J lost 2 bases; unmatched junction nucleotides: 9. The CDR3 region is CASSRTAGRDTDTQYF. The CDR3 DNA reads as TGTGCCAGCTCACGCACAGCGGGAAGGGACACAGATACGCAGTATTTT.

This clone was seen once. This chain joins TRBV19 and TRBJ2-1; TRBD1 might be the D (5 bases). CDR1 is LNHDA and CDR2 is SQIVND in the germline V gene (reference sequence). The CDR3 length is 15 residues. V lost 1 base and J 7 bases, leaving 14 bases between the germline ends. The CDR3 protein is CASSIAGPRSNEQFF. DNA for the CDR3: TGTGCCAGTAGTATAGCAGGGCCCAGGTCGAATGAGCAGTTCTTC.

The chain's CDR3 is CASSLRMSGANVLTF. CDR3 coding DNA: TGTGCCAGCAGCTTACGTATGTCTGGGGCCAACGTCCTGACTTTC. The gene calls are TRBV7-9 and TRBJ2-6; D remains unclear. From germline, CDR1 is SEHNR and CDR2 FQNEAQ (reference sequence). V lost 2 bases and J 1 base, leaving 6 bases between the germline ends. The CDR3 has 15 residues.

The CDR3 protein is CASSLVSGGSSEAFF. Here the CDR3 DNA reads TGTGCCAGCAGCTTAGTCTCAGGGGGCTCCTCTGAAGCTTTCTTT. The chain is built from TRBV11-3 and TRBJ1-1; 8 bases fit TRBD1. The V and J ends lost 1 base and 6 bases, in that order; junction bases with no gene match: 7. The CDR3 is made up of 15 amino acids. Germline assignment: CDR1 SGHNT and CDR2 YENEEA.

The chain carries TRBV2 and TRBJ1-4, with D perhaps matching TRBD1 (5 bases). Trimming took off 0 bases at V and 4 bases at J, with 12 bases between the two ends. Germline V gene sequence: CDR1 SNHLY, CDR2 FYNNEI. This CDR3 comprises 16 residues. CDR3 in amino acids: CASSEARMGLNEKLFF. The CDR3 DNA reads TGTGCCAGCAGTGAAGCGCGGATGGGACTTAATGAAAAACTGTTTTTT. Looking up the rest from reference TRBV2 and TRBJ1-4 gives the full variable domain: EPEVTQTPSHQVTQMGQEVILRCVPISNHLYFYWYRQILGQKVEFLVSFYNNEISEKSEIFDDQFSVERPDGSNFTLKIRSTKLEDSAMYFCASSEARMGLNEKLFFGSGTQLSVL.

The CDR3, as DNA: TGCGCCAGCAGCCAAGATTTGATCTGGCTGTTGAACACTGAAGCTTTCTTT. Translating it yields CASSQDLIWLLNTEAFF. This rearrangement joins TRBV4-3 to TRBJ1-1; unclear D gene. The V gene's germline CDR1 is LGHNA and CDR2 YSLEER. Trimming removed 0 bases at V and 0 bases at J, with 14 bases between. The CDR3 runs to 17 residues.

The chain combines TRBV30 with TRBJ1-2, with 9 bases aligning to TRBD1. Germline assignment: CDR1 GTSNPN and CDR2 SVGIG (reference sequence). Losses at the gene ends were 6 bases for V and 8 bases for J; bases not matched to a gene: 28. This CDR3 comprises 19 residues. The CDR3 here is CACQTGKGTGSLLIGGYTF. CDR3 nucleotides: TGTGCCTGCCAGACGGGGAAGGGGACAGGGTCCCTCCTAATCGGCGGCTACACCTTC.

The CDR3 DNA sequence: TGTGCCAGCGACCCCGGGACTAGTTTTTCCGGGGAGCTGTTTTTT. Encoded protein: CASDPGTSFSGELFF. The chain recombines TRBV7-2 with TRBJ2-2; 8 bases agree with TRBD2. V lost 8 bases, J lost 6 bases, and 11 bases stayed unmatched. The CDR3 has 15 residues. Per the germline V gene, CDR1 is SGHTA and CDR2 is FQGNSA.

The V call is TRBV9, the J call TRBJ1-5, with D maybe TRBD1 (5 bases). Germline V gene data show CDR1 as SGDLS and CDR2 as YYNGEE. The CDR3 contains 19 residues. Trimming pared 3 bases from V and 0 bases from J, leaving 22 bases between. CDR3 in DNA: TGTGCCAGCAGCGCGAGACCGGGACTAAGACGAAATAGCAATCAGCCCCAGCATTTT. Translating gives CASSARPGLRRNSNQPQHF.

The chain joins TRBV19 to TRBJ2-7; D is perhaps TRBD1 (7 bases). In germline, CDR1 is LNHDA, CDR2 SQIVND (reference sequence). V was clipped by 8 bases and J by 2 bases, with 19 bases between them. This CDR3 comprises 15 residues. CDR3 in amino acids: CASGFQGGPPYEQYF. The DNA for the CDR3 is TGTGCCAGTGGGTTCCAGGGGGGACCTCCCTACGAGCAGTACTTC.

This clone turned up a few times. The chain uses TRBV3-1 (or the pseudogene TRBV3-2) and TRBJ1-1, with a weak D call TRBD1 (5 bases). Germline CDR1 is LGHDT and CDR2 is YNNKEL (reference sequence). CDR3 length: 15 amino acids. Trimming stripped 1 base from V and 1 base from J, with 10 bases between. CDR3 nucleotide sequence: TGTGCCAGCAGCCAAGCGGACATGCCGAACACTGAAGCTTTCTTT. It is translated as CASSQADMPNTEAFF.

The V gene is TRBV30, the J gene TRBJ1-5; 8 bases match TRBD1. CDR1 GTSNPN and CDR2 SVGIG come from the germline V gene (reference sequence). V lost 3 bases to trimming and J lost 0 bases; unmatched junction nucleotides: 10. The CDR3 contains 17 residues. CDR3 in DNA: TGTGCCTGGAGCGGTGGACAGGGCCCGGATAGCAATCAGCCCCAGCATTTT. Protein product: CAWSGGQGPDSNQPQHF.

This chain links TRBV28 with TRBJ1-4; 7 bases match TRBD1. Germline-derived CDR1 and CDR2 are MDHEN and SYDVKM. Trimming at V came to 8 bases and at J to 3 bases, leaving 6 bases not matched to a gene. CDR3 length: 14 residues. CDR3 nucleotide sequence: TGTGCCAGCGGGCCGACAGGGCCTAATGAAAAACTGTTTTTT. This translates into CASGPTGPNEKLFF.

This chain connects TRBV6-5 to TRBJ1-1, with D possibly matching TRBD1 (5 bases). Germline CDR1 MNHEY, CDR2 SVGAGI. The CDR3 is 14 amino acids. The V gene lost 6 bases and the J gene lost 0 bases, with 11 bases spanning the gap. This CDR3 reads CASRGWGLNTEAFF. CDR3 nucleotide sequence: TGTGCCAGCAGGGGATGGGGCCTGAACACTGAAGCTTTCTTT.

The count of this clone is one. DNA for the CDR3: TGTGCCAGCAGCTTAGTTAGCGGCGGAGGGGAGTACGAGCAGTACTTC. As protein: CASSLVSGGGEYEQYF. V gene TRBV7-2 combines with J gene TRBJ2-7, with a weak D call TRBD2 (6 bases). CDR3 length equals 16 residues. Deletions cut 1 base from V and 4 bases from J, with 17 bases between. Germline V gene lookup returns CDR1 SGHTA and CDR2 FQGNSA.